These T cell receptor beta chains were read from a single sample in a study of OX40 agonist ivuxolimab in advanced cancers. Using immunoSEQ multiplex PCR, the repertoire was profiled, and TCRdb retains in-frame clones only, with some absent. The sample consists of tens of thousands of clones, 84% of them appearing once. This specimen was CD4+ or CD8+ T cells sorted from blood, taken in a trial of the OX40 agonist ivuxolimab. These receptors were collected from an adult with an advanced solid tumor such as melanoma, head and neck, liver or kidney cancer. The CDR3 runs from the conserved cysteine through the conserved F or W. The D gene is left open where the match is weak. Only some rows state a clone size, as once, few, many or a class for expanded clones.

abundance: NA; v_gene: TRBV18; d_gene: NA; j_gene: TRBJ2-1; CDR3nt: TGTGCCAGCTCTCACGGGACTTTGGAGCAGTTCTTC; CDR3aa: CASSHGTLEQFF
abundance: NA; v_gene: TRBV7-2; d_gene: NA; j_gene: TRBJ2-5; CDR3nt: TGTGCCAGCAGCTTCACCGGGACTGGAGTACAAGAGACCCAGTACTTC; CDR3aa: CASSFTGTGVQETQYF
abundance: few; v_gene: TRBV28; d_gene: NA; j_gene: TRBJ1-3; CDR3nt: TGTGCCAGCAACTCAGACGGAATCTCTGGAAACACCATATATTTT; CDR3aa: CASNSDGISGNTIYF
abundance: NA; v_gene: TRBV5-4; d_gene: NA; j_gene: TRBJ1-1; CDR3nt: TGTGCCAGCAGTCCCTGGGGCCCGGCTGAAGCTTTCTTT; CDR3aa: CASSPWGPAEAFF
abundance: NA; v_gene: TRBV7-9; d_gene: TRBD1; j_gene: TRBJ1-6; CDR3nt: TGTGCCAGCAGCACTCCAGGGGGCTATTCACCCCTCCACTTT; CDR3aa: CASSTPGGYSPLHF
abundance: NA; v_gene: TRBV30; d_gene: NA; j_gene: TRBJ1-4; CDR3nt: TGTGCCTGGAGGGCCGCTAAAGGGGAAAAACTGTTTTTT; CDR3aa: CAWRAAKGEKLFF
abundance: NA; v_gene: TRBV4-3; d_gene: TRBD2; j_gene: TRBJ2-1; CDR3nt: TGCGCCAGCAGCCAAGACGGGACTACCTTCAATGAGCAGTTCTTC; CDR3aa: CASSQDGTTFNEQFF
abundance: few; v_gene: TRBV5-4; d_gene: TRBD1; j_gene: TRBJ1-2; CDR3nt: TGTGCCAGCAGCTCGGGACAGGGGGCGACCGGTTCCATCTATGGCTACACCTTC; CDR3aa: CASSSGQGATGSIYGYTF
abundance: NA; v_gene: TRBV7-6; d_gene: NA; j_gene: TRBJ1-6; CDR3nt: TGTGCCAGCAGTCCCCGGTACGGACCCCTCCACTTT; CDR3aa: CASSPRYGPLHF
abundance: once; v_gene: TRBV30; d_gene: TRBD1; j_gene: TRBJ2-7; CDR3nt: TGTGCCTGGACAGGGGGCTACGAGCAGTACTTC; CDR3aa: CAWTGGYEQYF
abundance: NA; v_gene: TRBV21-1; d_gene: NA; j_gene: TRBJ2-5; CDR3nt: TGTGCCAGCAGAAGGGGAGGGCGAAGGGGGACCCAGTACTTC; CDR3aa: CASRRGGRRGTQYF
abundance: NA; v_gene: TRBV27; d_gene: NA; j_gene: TRBJ2-2; CDR3nt: TGTGCCAGACCAGGGAACACCGGGGAGCTGTTTTTT; CDR3aa: CARPGNTGELFF
abundance: once; v_gene: TRBV10-3; d_gene: NA; j_gene: TRBJ1-3; CDR3nt: TGTGCCATCAGTGAGTCGCCCCCCGGAGCGAGCTCTGGAAACACCATATATTTT; CDR3aa: CAISESPPGASSGNTIYF
abundance: NA; v_gene: TRBV27; d_gene: TRBD2; j_gene: TRBJ2-1; CDR3nt: TGTGCCAGCAGCGCGACTAGCGGGGGCCTTCGGGGCAATGAGCAGTTCTTC; CDR3aa: CASSATSGGLRGNEQFF
abundance: NA; v_gene: TRBV2; d_gene: NA; j_gene: TRBJ2-3; CDR3nt: TGTGCCAGCAGTACTAAAGGGACTCTGAATACGCAGTATTTT; CDR3aa: CASSTKGTLNTQYF
abundance: NA; v_gene: TRBV9; d_gene: NA; j_gene: TRBJ2-5; CDR3nt: TGTGCCAGCAGTGAAACAGGGATCCAAGAGACCCAGTACTTC; CDR3aa: CASSETGIQETQYF
abundance: NA; v_gene: TRBV4-1; d_gene: TRBD1; j_gene: TRBJ1-5; CDR3nt: TGCGCCAGCAGCCACGCCGACAGGGATCAGCCCCAGCATTTT; CDR3aa: CASSHADRDQPQHF
abundance: NA; v_gene: TRBV7-2; d_gene: TRBD1; j_gene: TRBJ1-4; CDR3nt: TGTGCCAGCAGCTTAGGGCAGGGGGCCAATGAAAAACTGTTTTTT; CDR3aa: CASSLGQGANEKLFF
abundance: NA; v_gene: TRBV14; d_gene: TRBD1; j_gene: TRBJ1-1; CDR3nt: TGTGCCAGCAGCCAAGGAGGAGGGGGCGAAGCTTTCTTT; CDR3aa: CASSQGGGGEAFF
abundance: NA; v_gene: TRBV5-1; d_gene: TRBD1; j_gene: TRBJ2-3; CDR3nt: TGCGCCAGCAGCTTGGGGCGGGACAGGGTTTTAGATACGCAGTATTTT; CDR3aa: CASSLGRDRVLDTQYF
abundance: NA; v_gene: TRBV5-8; d_gene: TRBD2; j_gene: TRBJ2-2; CDR3nt: TGTGCCAGCAGCCCCCGCAGCGGGGGGACCGGGGAGCTGTTTTTT; CDR3aa: CASSPRSGGTGELFF
abundance: NA; v_gene: TRBV7-9; d_gene: TRBD1; j_gene: TRBJ1-2; CDR3nt: TGTGCCAGCAGCTTAGGGGCCGACAGGGGCTATGGCTACACCTTC; CDR3aa: CASSLGADRGYGYTF